What follows describes a single T cell receptor (beta chain). The treatment: 15 to 20 received Ad26.COV2.S at low or high dose, single or two shots; 5 received placebo; per-sample allocation not given. On day 63 after the first injection, vaccine and placebo recipients gave samples. In Boston, an adult donor aged 18-55 years took part. An Ad26 vector expressing Wuhan-strain SARS-CoV-2 spike served as the vaccine. Germline V lookup: CDR1 SGHDN, CDR2 FVKESK. CDR3 length: 15 amino acids. The J segment lost 4 bases and the V segment lost 4 bases, leaving 7 bases of the junction unmatched. Here immunoSEQ multiplex PCR was the method, and the copy in TCRdb shows in-frame clones only, minus some. The sample has some 500,000 clones; 85% to 90% are singletons. The data were taken from a study of Ad26.COV2.S vaccination and SARS-CoV-2 variants. Background on the study: A participant enrolled in the COV1001 Ad26.COV2.S trial arm provided the sample. Doses of Ad26.COV2.S were injected into muscle once or twice, 56 days apart.

The chain carries TRBV14 and TRBJ1-3; 7 bases line up with TRBD1. Specimen: peripheral blood, collected in a trial of Ad26.COV2.S vaccine versus placebo. The clonotype was recovered from a person between 18 and 59 years old who received the Ad26.COV2.S COVID-19 vaccine or a placebo. CDR3 loop: CASSPRQGSGNTIYF. The CDR3 DNA reads as TGTGCCAGCAGCCCAAGACAGGGTTCGGGAAACACCATATATTTT. The full variable domain, with the rest looked up from reference TRBV14 and TRBJ1-3, is EAGVTQFPSHSVIEKGQTVTLRCDPISGHDNLYWYRRVMGKEIKFLLHFVKESKQDESGMPNNRFLAERTGGTYSTLKVQPAELEDSGVYFCASSPRQGSGNTIYFGEGSWLTVV.